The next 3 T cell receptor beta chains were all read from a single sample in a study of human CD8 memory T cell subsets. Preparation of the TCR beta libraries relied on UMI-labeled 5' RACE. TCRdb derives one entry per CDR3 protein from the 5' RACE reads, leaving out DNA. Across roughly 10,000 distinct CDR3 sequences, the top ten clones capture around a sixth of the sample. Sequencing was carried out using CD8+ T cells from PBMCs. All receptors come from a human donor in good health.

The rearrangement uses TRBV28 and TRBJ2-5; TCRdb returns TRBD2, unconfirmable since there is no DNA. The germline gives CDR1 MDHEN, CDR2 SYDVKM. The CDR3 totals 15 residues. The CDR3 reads CASSPPLVGQETQYF.

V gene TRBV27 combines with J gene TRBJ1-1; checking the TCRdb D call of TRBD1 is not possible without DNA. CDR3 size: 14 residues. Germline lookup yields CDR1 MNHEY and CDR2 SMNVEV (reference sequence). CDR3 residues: CASSLWGGWIEAFF.

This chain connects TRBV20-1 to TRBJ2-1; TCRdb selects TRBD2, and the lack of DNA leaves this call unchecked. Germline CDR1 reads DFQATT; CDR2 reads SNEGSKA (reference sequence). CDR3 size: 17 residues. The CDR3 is CSARDAITPDLYNEQFF.